This T cell receptor (beta chain) was sequenced for a study of blood T cell repertoires in COVID-19. Study as a whole: The United States, Italy and Spain provided the acute and convalescent COVID-19 samples. T cells, B-cell-depleted T cells, or PBMCs provided the cDNA or gDNA that served as material.

V was clipped by 3 bases and J by 10 bases, with 15 bases between them. The CDR3 extends over 13 amino acids. Germline CDR1 and CDR2: LNHDA and SQIVND (reference sequence). Authors' methods: For nucleated cells, counts were estimated from reference gene primer amplification. Assay: immunoSEQ multiplex PCR; the TCRdb copy retains only in-frame clones and omits some. The D gene and trimming were derived from the DNA, and the V and J assignments and clone size from that table. The sample yields under 50,000 clones, 85% seen once. The sequenced material came from peripheral blood. The chain uses TRBV19 and TRBJ1-1; maybe TRBD1 (5 bases). This TCR was recovered from a human donor in a cohort sampled during active COVID-19. The CDR3 region has the DNA TGTGCCAGTAGTATTGAGGCAGGGAAGCGAGCTTTCTTT. Translating it yields CASSIEAGKRAFF.